A selection of T cell receptor beta chains follows, all from one sample in a study of OX40 agonist ivuxolimab in advanced cancers. Method: immunoSEQ multiplex PCR; TCRdb's copy keeps in-frame clones and lacks some. In the table there are 52,000 or so clones, nearly 90% of which are singletons. Sequencing was performed on CD4+ or CD8+ T cells sorted from blood, taken in a trial of the OX40 agonist ivuxolimab. The receptors derive from an adult with an advanced solid tumor such as melanoma, head and neck, liver or kidney cancer. Each CDR3 is given with its conserved first and last residue. D genes are given only for firm matches. Not all rows give a size; the values are once, few, many and, for expanded clones, a class.

size: .
V: TRBV5-4
D: TRBD1
J: TRBJ2-7
DNA: TGTGCCAGCAGCTATACAGGGGGCGAGCAGTACTTC
CDR3: CASSYTGGEQYF

size: once
V: TRBV30
D: .
J: TRBJ2-3
DNA: TGTGCCTGGAATGTGGGAGGTGGGTCAGATACGCAGTATTTT
CDR3: CAWNVGGGSDTQYF

size: .
V: TRBV7-9
D: .
J: TRBJ1-2
DNA: TGTGCCAGCAGCTTAGGCCCTAACTATGGCTACACCTTC
CDR3: CASSLGPNYGYTF

size: .
V: TRBV5-6
D: .
J: TRBJ1-1
DNA: TGTGCCAGCAGCAATCCTCCCAGGGGAGATCAAGCTTTCTTT
CDR3: CASSNPPRGDQAFF

size: once
V: TRBV2
D: .
J: TRBJ2-5
DNA: TGTGCCAGCAGTGAAGCCGCTGGACAGTTCCAAGAGACCCAGTACTTC
CDR3: CASSEAAGQFQETQYF

size: .
V: TRBV7-6
D: .
J: TRBJ2-5
DNA: TGTGCCAGCAGTCCCACTTCCGGGAACCAAGAGACCCAGTACTTC
CDR3: CASSPTSGNQETQYF

size: few
V: TRBV5-1
D: TRBD2
J: TRBJ2-7
DNA: TGCGCCAGCAGCCCGGGCGGGACTAGCTCCTCCGAGCAGTACTTC
CDR3: CASSPGGTSSSEQYF

size: .
V: TRBV30
D: .
J: TRBJ1-1
DNA: TGTGCCTGGAGTTTGTTGGAGGGCACTGAAGCTTTCTTT
CDR3: CAWSLLEGTEAFF

size: once
V: TRBV19
D: .
J: TRBJ2-5
DNA: TGTGCCAGTAGTATAGGTGGGGGACTGGTCGGGGTAGAGACCCAGTACTTC
CDR3: CASSIGGGLVGVETQYF

size: .
V: TRBV18
D: TRBD2
J: TRBJ2-3
DNA: TGTGCCAGCTCACCCAGCGCTATAGCGGGGGGTAGAGATACGCAGTATTTT
CDR3: CASSPSAIAGGRDTQYF

size: .
V: TRBV5-6
D: .
J: TRBJ1-2
DNA: TGTGCCAGCAGCTTGGGGTCGGGAATCTATGGCTACACCTTC
CDR3: CASSLGSGIYGYTF

size: .
V: TRBV30
D: .
J: TRBJ2-4
DNA: TGTGCCTGGAGTTCGGGACTAGCCAAAAACATTCAGTACTTC
CDR3: CAWSSGLAKNIQYF